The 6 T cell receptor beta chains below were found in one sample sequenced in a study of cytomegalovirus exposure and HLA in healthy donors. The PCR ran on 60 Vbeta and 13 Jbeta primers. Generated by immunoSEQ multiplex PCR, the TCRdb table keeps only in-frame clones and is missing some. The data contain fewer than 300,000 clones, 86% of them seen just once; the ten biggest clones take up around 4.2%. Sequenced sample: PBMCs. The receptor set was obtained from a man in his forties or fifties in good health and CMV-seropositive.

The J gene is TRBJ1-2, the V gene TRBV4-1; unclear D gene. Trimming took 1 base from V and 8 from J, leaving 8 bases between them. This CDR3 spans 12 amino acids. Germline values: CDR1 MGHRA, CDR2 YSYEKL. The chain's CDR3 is CASSQGQEGYTF. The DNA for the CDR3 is TGCGCCAGCAGCCAAGGACAAGAAGGCTACACCTTC.

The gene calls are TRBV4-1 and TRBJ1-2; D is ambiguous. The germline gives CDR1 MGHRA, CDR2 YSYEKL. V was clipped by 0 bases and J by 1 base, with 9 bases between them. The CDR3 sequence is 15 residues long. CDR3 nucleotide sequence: TGCGCCAGCAGCCAAGATATCCCTTTTAACTATGGCTACACCTTC. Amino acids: CASSQDIPFNYGYTF.

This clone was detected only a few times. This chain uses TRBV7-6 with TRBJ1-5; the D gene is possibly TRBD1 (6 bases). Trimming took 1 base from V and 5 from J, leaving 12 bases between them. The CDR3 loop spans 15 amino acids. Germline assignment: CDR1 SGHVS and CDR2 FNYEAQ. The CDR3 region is CASSLVTGRDQPQHF. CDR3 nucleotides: TGTGCCAGCAGCTTAGTTACAGGGCGCGATCAGCCCCAGCATTTT.

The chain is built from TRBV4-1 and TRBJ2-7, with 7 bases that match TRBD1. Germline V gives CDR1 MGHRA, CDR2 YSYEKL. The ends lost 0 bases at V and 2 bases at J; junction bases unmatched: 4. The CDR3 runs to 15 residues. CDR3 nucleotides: TGCGCCAGCAGCCAAGAAGACAGGGCGGCCTACGAGCAGTACTTC. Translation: CASSQEDRAAYEQYF.

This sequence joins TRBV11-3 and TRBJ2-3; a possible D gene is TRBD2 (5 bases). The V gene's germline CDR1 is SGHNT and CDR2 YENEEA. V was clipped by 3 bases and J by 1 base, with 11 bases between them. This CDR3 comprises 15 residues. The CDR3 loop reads CASSFSGGRTDTQYF. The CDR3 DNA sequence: TGTGCCAGCAGCTTTTCCGGCGGGCGCACAGATACGCAGTATTTT.

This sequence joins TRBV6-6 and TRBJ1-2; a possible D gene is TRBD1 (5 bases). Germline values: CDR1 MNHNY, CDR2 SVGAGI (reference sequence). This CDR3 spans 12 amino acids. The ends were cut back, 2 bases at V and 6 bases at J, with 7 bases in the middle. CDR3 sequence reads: CASSYQGNGYTF. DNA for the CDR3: TGTGCCAGCAGTTACCAGGGTAATGGCTACACCTTC.